Below, 26 T cell receptor beta chains from the same sample are listed, as sequenced in a study of Graves' ophthalmopathy and Graves' hyperthyroidism. Amplification of the TCR beta CDR3 regions used RNA transcripts (as template). RT-PCR was first run with HTBI primers, then multiplex PCR in a second round. TCRdb reprocessed the multiplex PCR reads with MiXCR, giving one entry per CDR3 protein. Of about 370,000 distinct CDR3 sequences in the sample, about a sixth were seen once. The sample comprised peripheral blood. The receptors shown here come from an adult woman with stable Graves' hyperthyroidism.

This clonotype was counted ten times or more. V and J are TRBV27 and TRBJ2-7; 8 bases are a match to TRBD2. Germline trimming cut 4 bases from V and 2 bases from J; bases unmatched to any gene: 10. Germline CDR1 reads MNHEY; CDR2 reads SMNVEV (reference sequence). This CDR3 spans 16 amino acids. The CDR3 reads CASSYLSAGGPYEQYF. The CDR3 DNA reads as TGTGCCAGCAGTTATTTGTCTGCGGGAGGCCCCTACGAGCAGTACTTC.

There are many counts of this clonotype. The chain recombines TRBV28 with TRBJ1-5; TRBD1 matches at 7 bases. There are 15 residues in the CDR3. Trimming cost V 3 bases and J 2 bases; bases outside gene matches: 4. Germline V gene data show CDR1 as MDHEN and CDR2 as SYDVKM. The CDR3 here is CASSFRQGGNQPQHF. The CDR3, as DNA: TGTGCCAGCAGTTTTCGACAGGGAGGCAATCAGCCCCAGCATTTT.

This clonotype was observed at least ten times. The chain uses TRBV7-2 and TRBJ2-7, with D tentatively TRBD1 or TRBD2 (5 bases each). This CDR3 spans 14 amino acids. Trimming took 6 bases from V and 2 from J, leaving 14 bases between them. Germline CDR1 and CDR2: SGHTA and FQGNSA. The CDR3 spells CASRHNGATYEQYF. CDR3 bases: TGTGCCAGCAGACACAACGGGGCGACCTACGAGCAGTACTTC. Looking up the rest from reference TRBV7-2 and TRBJ2-7 gives the full variable domain: GAGVSQSPSNKVTEKGKDVELRCDPISGHTALYWYRQSLGQGLEFLIYFQGNSAPDKSGLPSDRFSAERTGGSVSTLTIQRTQQEDSAVYLCASRHNGATYEQYFGPGTRLTVT.

This clonotype appeared many times. This chain joins TRBV7-8 and TRBJ1-1; a weak D match, TRBD1 (5 bases). Germline V gene data show CDR1 as SGHVS and CDR2 as FQNEAQ. The CDR3 has 15 residues. Trimming cost V 5 bases and J 1 base, with 14 bases left between them. This CDR3 is CASSGLGTENTEAFF. In DNA form, the CDR3 reads TGTGCCAGCAGCGGACTCGGGACTGAGAACACTGAAGCTTTCTTT.

The chain links TRBV20-1 to TRBJ2-7, with TRBD2 matching 15 bases. This CDR3 region has 15 residues. CDR1 is DFQATT and CDR2 is SNEGSKA in the germline V gene (reference sequence). The CDR3: CSAYGLAGGPDEQWV. The CDR3, as DNA: TGCAGTGCTTACGGACTAGCGGGAGGGCCTGACGAGCAGTGGGTG.

The chain recombines TRBV2 with TRBJ2-7; D gene unclear. From germline, CDR1 is SNHLY and CDR2 FYNNEI. The CDR3 is 15 residues long. V lost 1 base and J 0 bases, leaving 10 bases between the germline ends. CDR3 in amino acids: CASSEVQASSYEQYF. For the CDR3, the DNA is TGTGCCAGCAGTGAAGTCCAGGCCAGCTCCTACGAGCAGTACTTC.

There are many counts of this clonotype. The V gene is TRBV12-3 or TRBV12-4, the J gene TRBJ1-3, with TRBD1 as a possible D gene (5 bases). The length of the CDR3 is 14 residues. V lost 6 bases, J lost 0 bases, and 9 bases lay in between. In DNA form, the CDR3 reads TGTGCCAGCAGGGGACGGTACTCTGGAAACACCATATATTTT. Protein: CASRGRYSGNTIYF.

This chain connects TRBV7-9 to TRBJ2-7; D might be TRBD1 or TRBD2, each matching 5 bases. The length of the CDR3 is 15 residues. V lost 1 base and J 5 bases, leaving 15 bases between the germline ends. Per the germline V gene, CDR1 is SEHNR and CDR2 is FQNEAQ (reference sequence). This chain's CDR3 is CASSLEYGTRDEQYF. In DNA form, the CDR3 reads TGTGCCAGCAGCTTAGAGTATGGGACGCGCGACGAGCAGTACTTC. Based on the CDR3 plus reference TRBV7-9 and TRBJ2-7, the full variable domain is DTGVSQNPRHKITKRGQNVTFRCDPISEHNRLYWYRQTLGQGPEFLTYFQNEAQLEKSRLLSDRFSAERPKGSFSTLEIQRTEQGDSAMYLCASSLEYGTRDEQYFGPGTRLTVT.

This clonotype was observed at least ten times. The V and J genes are TRBV5-1 and TRBJ1-2; D is unresolved. The CDR3 runs to 17 residues. The germline CDR1 and CDR2 sequences are SGHRS and YFSETQ. Trimming removed 0 bases from V and 4 bases from J, with 19 bases in between. CDR3 sequence: CASSLVAGPSTGYGYTF. Here the CDR3 DNA reads TGCGCCAGCAGCTTGGTCGCAGGCCCCTCCACGGGCTATGGCTACACCTTC.

This clonotype has ten or more counts. The gene calls are TRBV24-1 and TRBJ2-5; D unresolved. The V end lost 2 bases, the J end lost 2 bases, and 8 bases lay between the germline ends. The germline V gene encodes CDR1 KGHDR and CDR2 SFDVKD. CDR3 size: 14 residues. CDR3 loop: CATSDSWEQETQYF. The CDR3 DNA reads as TGTGCCACCAGTGATTCGTGGGAACAAGAGACCCAGTACTTC.

This chain links TRBV11-1 with TRBJ2-2, with 8 bases aligning to TRBD1. Trimming took 10 bases from V and 7 from J; bases not matched to a gene: 14. In germline, CDR1 is SGHAT, CDR2 FQDESV (reference sequence). The CDR3 is 15 amino acids. The CDR3 DNA reads TGTGCCACCACCCACCGGACAGGGAGCTTCGGGGAGCTGTTTTTT. Its translation: CATTHRTGSFGELFF.

At least ten counts were recorded for this clonotype. A clone one base away is much larger, so this may be a read error. The chain is built from TRBV6-1 and TRBJ1-1; D is uncertain. Germline V gives CDR1 MNHNS, CDR2 SASEGT. This CDR3 has 13 amino acids. The CDR3 protein is CASSNDGNTEALF. As DNA, the CDR3 is TGTGCCAGCAGCAACGACGGGAACACTGAAGCTCTCTTT.

CDR3 in DNA: TGTGCCAGCAGTTCCGCCGGGACTAGCGCGACCTACGAGCAGTACTTC. It encodes CASSSAGTSATYEQYF. The rearrangement uses TRBV6-5 and TRBJ2-7, with 10 bases aligning to TRBD2. The CDR3 spans 16 residues. Germline V gene sequence: CDR1 MNHEY, CDR2 SVGAGI. V shed 4 bases, J shed 2 bases, and the junction held 8 bases outside the gene matches.

This clonotype showed up many times. The chain employs TRBV29-1 and TRBJ2-7; no firm D call. Trimming shortened V by 4 bases and J by 1 base, and 8 bases separated the two germline ends. CDR1 SQVTM and CDR2 ANQGSEA come from the germline V gene. The CDR3 consists of 12 residues. The CDR3 bases are TGCAGCGTTGTTTGGAGATCCTACGAGCAGTACTTC. Residues: CSVVWRSYEQYF.

In its sample, this clonotype was seen many times. This chain joins TRBV28 and TRBJ1-2; D remains ambiguous. V lost 1 base, J lost 1 base, and 4 bases lay in between. Germline CDR1 is MDHEN and CDR2 is SYDVKM. The CDR3 spans 13 residues. The chain's CDR3 is CASSLYNNYGYTF. The CDR3 DNA is TGTGCCAGCAGTTTATACAATAACTATGGCTACACCTTC.

This chain connects TRBV6-1 to TRBJ2-7, with D unclear. The CDR3 sequence is 12 residues long. From germline, CDR1 is MNHNS and CDR2 SASEGT. Trimming took off 10 bases at V and 3 bases at J, with 13 bases between the two ends. This CDR3 is CATTDSNYEQYF. CDR3 nucleotides: TGTGCCACCACGGATTCAAACTACGAGCAGTACTTC.

The chain combines TRBV11-2 with TRBJ2-2; D uncertain. CDR3 length: 12 amino acids. Per germline, CDR1 SGHAT and CDR2 FQNNGV. Trimming removed 1 base from V and 9 bases from J, with 6 bases in between. CDR3 protein: CASSLGWRELFF. CDR3 DNA sequence: TGTGCCAGCAGCTTAGGCTGGCGGGAGCTGTTTTTT. Looking up the rest from reference TRBV11-2 and TRBJ2-2 gives the full variable domain: EAGVAQSPRYKIIEKRQSVAFWCNPISGHATLYWYQQILGQGPKLLIQFQNNGVVDDSQLPKDRFSAERLKGVDSTLKIQPAKLEDSAVYLCASSLGWRELFFGEGSRLTVL.

This clonotype was seen a single time. Because the CDR3 is missing its conserved closing phenylalanine or tryptophan, this is likely a read error. Because the CDR3's place on the DNA is in doubt, the DNA is left out and the CDR3 is given as listed by TCRdb. The rearrangement links TRBV13 to TRBJ1-2; TRBD1, the D gene given by the table, was not confirmed from the DNA. The length of the CDR3 is 13 amino acids, counting both ends. Germline-derived CDR1 and CDR2 are PRHDT and FYEKMQ (reference sequence). CDR3 region: CASSYRDRDGYRV.

A few counts support this clonotype. The rearrangement joins TRBV5-1 to TRBJ2-7; perhaps TRBD1 as D (5 bases). Germline CDR1 reads SGHRS; CDR2 reads YFSETQ. Trimming cost V 0 bases and J 6 bases, with 13 bases left between them. The CDR3 is made up of 14 amino acids. Written as DNA, the CDR3 is TGCGCCAGCAGCTTGGGTAAAGGGGTACGCGAGCAGTACTTC. It yields the protein CASSLGKGVREQYF.

This clonotype was observed a handful of times. The genes are TRBV6-5 and TRBJ2-2; D remains unclear. Germline values: CDR1 MNHEY, CDR2 SVGAGI. Trimming removed 4 bases from V and 6 bases from J, with 6 bases in between. The CDR3 contains 12 residues. DNA of the CDR3: TGTGCCAGCAGTTGGATACCCGGGGAGCTGTTTTTT. Protein product: CASSWIPGELFF.

In this sample, this clonotype turned up many times. The V gene is TRBV6-2 or TRBV6-3, the J gene TRBJ2-5; TRBD2 agrees at 7 bases. In germline, CDR1 is MNHEY, CDR2 SVGEGT. V lost 6 bases and J lost 1; bases outside the gene matches: 8. The CDR3 spans 15 residues. CDR3 DNA: TGTGCCAGCAGACCAGCGGGACGCCTCCAAGAGACCCAGTACTTC. Its protein product is CASRPAGRLQETQYF.

This clonotype was seen at least ten times. The J gene is TRBJ1-2, the V gene TRBV3-1, with D unclear. CDR1 LGHDT and CDR2 YNNKEL come from the germline V gene (reference sequence). Trimming removed 4 bases from V and 6 bases from J, with 12 bases in between. This CDR3 is built from 13 residues. The CDR3, as DNA: TGTGCCAGCAGCCTACAAGGGAGCGATGGCTACACCTTC. It translates to CASSLQGSDGYTF.

The sample holds a few counts of this clonotype. The chain links TRBV20-1 to TRBJ2-7, with a tentative D call TRBD1 (6 bases). The CDR3 runs 13 residues. CDR1 and CDR2 from the germline V gene are DFQATT and SNEGSKA (reference sequence). V was shortened by 0 bases and J by 3 bases, with 9 bases between the two germline ends. Here the CDR3 reads CSARDLQGYEQYF. DNA of the CDR3: TGCAGTGCTAGAGATTTACAGGGCTACGAGCAGTACTTC.

This clonotype has ten or more counts. The chain joins TRBV7-9 to TRBJ2-7; 8 nucleotides align to TRBD1. This CDR3 contains 15 residues. The V and J ends lost 1 base and 5 bases, in that order; junction bases with no gene match: 7. Germline V gene data show CDR1 as SEHNR and CDR2 as FQNEAQ (reference sequence). CDR3: CASSLGAGGPHEQYF. The CDR3 region has the DNA TGTGCCAGCAGCTTAGGTGCAGGGGGCCCACACGAGCAGTACTTC.

In this sample, this clonotype turned up many times. CDR3 region: CASSTDTRSNYGYTF. As DNA, the CDR3 is TGTGCCAGCTCAACCGACACAAGATCTAACTATGGCTACACCTTC. V and J are TRBV18 and TRBJ1-2; no clear D. The ends were cut back, 5 bases at V and 0 bases at J, with 13 bases in the middle. The germline gives CDR1 KGHSH, CDR2 LQKENI. The CDR3 covers 15 residues. Filled out from reference TRBV18 and TRBJ1-2, the complete variable domain reads NAGVMQNPRHLVRRRGQEARLRCSPMKGHSHVYWYRQLPEEGLKFMVYLQKENIIDESGMPKERFSAEFPKEGPSILRIQQVVRGDSAAYFCASSTDTRSNYGYTFGSGTRLTVV.

This clonotype was counted ten times or more. The chain employs TRBV6-6 and TRBJ2-7, with 9 bases identical to TRBD2. CDR1 and CDR2 from the germline V gene are MNHNY and SVGAGI (reference sequence). This CDR3 spans 17 amino acids. Germline trimming cut 8 bases from V and 2 bases from J; bases unmatched to any gene: 16. The chain's CDR3 is CASYDNGWTSDTYEQYF. The CDR3 DNA follows: TGTGCCAGCTATGATAACGGTTGGACTAGCGATACCTACGAGCAGTACTTC.